These 28 T cell receptor beta chains originate from one sample sequenced in a study of cytomegalovirus exposure and HLA in healthy donors. Both 60 Vbeta primers and 13 Jbeta primers went into the PCR. Here immunoSEQ multiplex PCR was the method, and the copy in TCRdb shows in-frame clones only, minus some. Among 150,000 to 200,000 clones listed, 75% to 85% were seen once. Sequenced sample: PBMCs. The receptors here all came from a male donor in good health and CMV-seropositive.

The genes are TRBV2 and TRBJ2-5; D is undetermined. The J call may not be correct, given that the DNA end is closer to TRBJ2-7. The CDR3 contains 10 residues. Germline CDR1 is SNHLY and CDR2 is FYNNEI. The CDR3 coding sequence is TGTGCCAGCAGATTATACGAGCAGTACTTC. Translating gives CASRLYEQYF.

Details on this clone: Mismatch with germline at one junction end may stem from a read error. The V call is TRBV7-7, the J call TRBJ2-2; D perhaps matches TRBD2 (5 bases). Germline loops: CDR1 SSHAT, CDR2 FNYEAQ (reference sequence). The CDR3 covers 14 residues. The CDR3 spells CASSLAPGAGELFF. The CDR3 bases are TGTGCTAGCAGCTTAGCCCCCGGGGCCGGGGAGCTGTTTTTT.

This clone was recorded only once. This chain links TRBV9 with TRBJ2-3; D is perhaps TRBD2 (5 bases). The CDR3 has 12 residues. Trimming took 3 bases from V and 6 from J, leaving 8 bases between them. CDR1 and CDR2 (germline): SGDLS, YYNGEE. For the CDR3, the DNA is TGTGCCAGCAGCGCGGGGATGGATACGCAGTATTTT. Translation: CASSAGMDTQYF. The full variable domain, with the rest looked up from reference TRBV9 and TRBJ2-3, is DSGVTQTPKHLITATGQRVTLRCSPRSGDLSVYWYQQSLDQGLQFLIQYYNGEERAKGNILERFSAQQFPDLHSELNLSSLELGDSALYFCASSAGMDTQYFGPGTRLTVL.

V is TRBV6-6 and J is TRBJ2-7; 9 bases line up with TRBD1. The CDR3 has 16 residues. The germline CDR1 and CDR2 sequences are MNHNY and SVGAGI (reference sequence). Unmatched junction bases numbered 9, after V lost 4 bases and J lost 2 bases. Here the CDR3 reads CASSSRDRDGTYEQYF. For the CDR3, the DNA is TGTGCCAGCAGTTCCCGGGACAGGGATGGAACCTACGAGCAGTACTTC.

The chain joins TRBV4-3 to TRBJ2-1; D is undetermined. V was shortened by 0 bases and J by 8 bases, with 17 bases between the two germline ends. Per the germline V gene, CDR1 is LGHNA and CDR2 is YSLEER. The CDR3 loop spans 16 amino acids. The CDR3 spells CASSQDFERLRDEQFF. In DNA form, the CDR3 reads TGCGCCAGCAGCCAAGATTTTGAGAGGCTCCGGGATGAGCAGTTCTTC.

V gene TRBV7-3 combines with J gene TRBJ2-3; tentatively, D is TRBD2 (5 bases). This CDR3 spans 14 amino acids. Germline V gives CDR1 SGHTA, CDR2 FQGTGA. The V end lost 5 bases, the J end lost 6 bases, and 15 bases lay between the germline ends. CDR3 DNA: TGTGCCAGCAGCCCCGGGCGGGCGGATGATACGCAGTATTTT. It codes for CASSPGRADDTQYF.

This clone was counted a few times. The chain carries TRBV5-1 and TRBJ2-1; 10 bases match TRBD2. The CDR3 sequence is 18 residues long. From germline, CDR1 is SGHRS and CDR2 YFSETQ. V dropped 0 bases and J dropped 6; count of bases not matched to a gene: 12. The DNA for the CDR3 is TGCGCCAGCAGCTTGGTGGCTAGCGGGGGCGGGAGTGGCAATGAGCAGTTCTTC. Encoded protein: CASSLVASGGGSGNEQFF. Full variable domain (outside the CDR3, taken from reference TRBV5-1 and TRBJ2-1): KAGVTQTPRYLIKTRGQQVTLSCSPISGHRSVSWYQQTPGQGLQFLFEYFSETQRNKGNFPGRFSGRQFSNSRSEMNVSTLELGDSALYLCASSLVASGGGSGNEQFFGPGTRLTVL.

The V call is TRBV6-5, the J call TRBJ1-4; tentative D call: TRBD1 (5 bases). The V gene lost 2 bases and the J gene lost 7 bases, with 11 bases spanning the gap. The CDR3 runs 14 residues. From germline, CDR1 is MNHEY and CDR2 SVGAGI. The CDR3 coding sequence is TGTGCCAGCAGTTACGATAAGGGGCCTGAAAAACTGTTTTTT. Its translation: CASSYDKGPEKLFF.

The V gene is TRBV4-1, the J gene TRBJ2-3; 12 bases match TRBD2. The germline CDR1 and CDR2 sequences are MGHRA and YSYEKL. The ends lost 0 bases at V and 0 bases at J; junction bases unmatched: 4. There are 18 residues in the CDR3. CDR3 loop: CASSQETSGGGSTDTQYF. The CDR3 DNA sequence: TGCGCCAGCAGCCAAGAGACTAGCGGGGGCGGTAGCACAGATACGCAGTATTTT.

The V gene is TRBV7-8, the J gene TRBJ1-2, with TRBD1 matching over 10 bases. Trimming removed 4 bases from V and 5 bases from J; junction bases left unmatched: 10. The V gene's germline CDR1 is SGHVS and CDR2 FQNEAQ. The CDR3 extends over 16 amino acids. The DNA for the CDR3 is TGTGCCAGCAGCTCAAATGCCCAGGACAGGGGGTATGGCTACACCTTC. Amino acid sequence: CASSSNAQDRGYGYTF.

This clone was detected only a few times. The chain is built from TRBV6-1 and TRBJ1-4; 7 nucleotides align to TRBD1. This CDR3 is built from 15 residues. Germline CDR1 reads MNHNS; CDR2 reads SASEGT. V was pared by 2 bases and J by 9 bases, with 9 bases of the junction left unmatched. CDR3 region: CASSEPAGTAQKLFF. The CDR3 DNA reads TGTGCCAGCAGTGAACCGGCTGGGACAGCCCAAAAACTGTTTTTT.

This chain uses TRBV15 with TRBJ2-1; tentatively, D is TRBD1 (6 bases). V lost 5 bases and J 6 bases, leaving 14 bases between the germline ends. The CDR3 has 14 residues. Germline V lookup: CDR1 LNHNV, CDR2 YYDKDF (reference sequence). For the CDR3, the DNA is TGTGCCACCAGCCGCAGGGGAGACATCAATGAGCAGTTCTTC. Residues: CATSRRGDINEQFF. The complete variable domain, with remaining parts taken from reference TRBV15 and TRBJ2-1, reads DAMVIQNPRYQVTQFGKPVTLSCSQTLNHNVMYWYQQKSSQAPKLLFHYYDKDFNNEADTPDNFQSRRPNTSFCFLDIRSPGLGDTAMYLCATSRRGDINEQFFGPGTRLTVL.

The J gene is TRBJ2-7, the V gene TRBV14, with 7 bases fitting TRBD1. The CDR3 extends over 15 amino acids. CDR1 and CDR2 (germline): SGHDN, FVKESK. The V and J ends lost 1 base and 3 bases, in that order; junction bases with no gene match: 6. Written as DNA, the CDR3 is TGTGCCAGCAGCCAAGGAACCGCAGGGGGCTACGAGCAGTACTTC. Its protein product is CASSQGTAGGYEQYF.

This rearrangement joins TRBV30 to TRBJ1-2; D call uncertain. CDR1 and CDR2 (germline): GTSNPN, SVGIG (reference sequence). The CDR3 has 15 amino acids. Trimming cost V 1 base and J 6 bases, with 18 bases left between them. The DNA for the CDR3 is TGTGCCTGGAGTGCGCTATTTAGAGGAGTTGATGGCTACACCTTC. This sequence encodes CAWSALFRGVDGYTF.

The chain combines TRBV19 with TRBJ1-2; 8 bases align to TRBD1. Per germline, CDR1 LNHDA and CDR2 SQIVND (reference sequence). This CDR3 is built from 14 residues. V gave up 10 bases and J gave up 8 bases; unmatched junction bases: 15. This CDR3 reads CATQGAGRDTGYTF. In nucleotides, the CDR3 is TGTGCCACTCAGGGGGCCGGTCGTGACACAGGCTACACCTTC.

This chain joins TRBV19 and TRBJ1-2; 11 bases match TRBD1. With V trimmed by 5 bases and J by 3 bases, 5 bases remained unmatched. Per germline, CDR1 LNHDA and CDR2 SQIVND (reference sequence). The CDR3 sequence is 15 residues long. In nucleotides, the CDR3 is TGTGCCAGTAGTTCTCGGACAGGGGGCTACTATGGCTACACCTTC. It translates to CASSSRTGGYYGYTF.

This clone was found a few times. The genes are TRBV10-3 and TRBJ1-1, with D unclear. CDR3 length: 16 residues. CDR1 and CDR2 (germline): ENHRY, SYGVKD. With 2 bases removed from V and 0 bases from J, the gap between germline ends came to 13 bases. The CDR3 protein is CAISEVGGGMNTEAFF. In nucleotides, the CDR3 is TGTGCCATCAGTGAGGTGGGTGGAGGGATGAACACTGAAGCTTTCTTT.

This clone has more than one count but fewer than ten. This sequence joins TRBV30 and TRBJ2-5, with 11 bases that match TRBD2. The DNA end favors TRBJ2-7, so the J call may be wrong. The CDR3 sequence is 21 residues long. The germline V gene has CDR1 GTSNPN and CDR2 SVGIG (reference sequence). CDR3 coding DNA: TGTGCCTGGAGTGGGGGGAATGGACTAGGGCTAGCGGGGGGCTTAACCTACGAGCAGTACTTC. Translated: CAWSGGNGLGLAGGLTYEQYF.

The CDR3 sequence: CASSPDGGSYEQYF. The CDR3 DNA follows: TGTGCCAGCAGCCCAGACGGGGGCTCCTACGAGCAGTACTTC. This chain uses TRBV9 with TRBJ2-7; TRBD2 is a possible D gene (6 bases). CDR1 and CDR2 from the germline V gene are SGDLS and YYNGEE. The germline V and J ends were trimmed by 4 bases and 0 bases, with 11 bases remaining between them. This CDR3 has 14 residues.

This chain joins TRBV10-3 and TRBJ2-2, with D possibly TRBD2 on 5 matching bases. CDR3 length: 16 residues. The germline V gene encodes CDR1 ENHRY and CDR2 SYGVKD. Trimming cost V 9 bases and J 1 base, with 18 bases left between them. The CDR3 spells CAIGGGLPGNTGELFF. The CDR3 DNA reads TGTGCCATAGGAGGCGGGCTACCGGGGAACACCGGGGAGCTGTTTTTT.

The sample holds one count of this clone. The CDR3 DNA reads as TGTGCCAGCAGTGTCCCTAGCGGGGGGGACGAGCAGTACTTC. Translated, it gives CASSVPSGGDEQYF. The chain couples TRBV2 to TRBJ2-7; TRBD2 matches at 12 bases. The CDR3 spans 14 residues. Germline CDR1 is SNHLY and CDR2 is FYNNEI. The V and J ends lost 4 bases and 5 bases, in that order; junction bases with no gene match: 3.

The V and J genes are TRBV29-1 and TRBJ2-7; perhaps TRBD2 as D (6 bases). The germline V gene has CDR1 SQVTM and CDR2 ANQGSEA. This CDR3 contains 13 residues. V was cut by 5 bases and J by 5 bases, with 16 bases left in between. CDR3 sequence (DNA): TGCAGCGTTCGGGGAGGTCGGGGGAACGAGCAGTACTTC. Translation: CSVRGGRGNEQYF.

The chain employs TRBV10-3 and TRBJ2-2, with D possibly matching TRBD2 (6 bases). The ends were cut back, 4 bases at V and 1 base at J, with 10 bases in the middle. There are 15 residues in the CDR3. Germline CDR1 ENHRY, CDR2 SYGVKD. The CDR3 sequence: CAISAVGGNTGELFF. CDR3 bases: TGTGCCATCAGTGCAGTCGGGGGGAACACCGGGGAGCTGTTTTTT.

The CDR3 is CASRSTGTGQPQHF. Here the CDR3 DNA reads TGTGCCAGCAGATCGACAGGGACCGGGCAGCCCCAGCATTTT. The chain joins TRBV6-1 to TRBJ1-5; 7 bases fit TRBD1. Germline V gives CDR1 MNHNS, CDR2 SASEGT. V was clipped by 6 bases and J by 7 bases; unmatched bases: 9. The CDR3 is 14 amino acids.

The rearrangement joins TRBV19 to TRBJ2-5; a weak D match, TRBD1 (5 bases). The germline V gene has CDR1 LNHDA and CDR2 SQIVND (reference sequence). V was cut by 3 bases and J by 1 base, with 12 bases left in between. The CDR3 is made up of 15 amino acids. The CDR3 spells CASSIQGLGQETQYF. Here the CDR3 DNA reads TGTGCCAGTAGTATCCAGGGATTGGGCCAAGAGACCCAGTACTTC.

The genes are TRBV6-1 and TRBJ1-2, with 7 nucleotides matching TRBD1. V trimming: 5 bases; J trimming: 7 bases; junction bases outside the gene matches: 13. Germline lookup yields CDR1 MNHNS and CDR2 SASEGT. The CDR3 sequence is 15 residues long. The CDR3 DNA reads TGTGCCAGCAGTACCCGAGGGGGCGGGTGGGGTGGCTACACCTTC. This codes for CASSTRGGGWGGYTF.

The chain is built from TRBV9 and TRBJ2-5; 7 nucleotides match TRBD1. The CDR3 runs to 16 residues. From germline, CDR1 is SGDLS and CDR2 YYNGEE. Trimming at V came to 3 bases and at J to 5 bases, leaving 13 bases not matched to a gene. The CDR3 DNA follows: TGTGCCAGCAGCGAGGCCCCTACAGGGGATGGTGAGACCCAGTACTTC. Amino acids: CASSEAPTGDGETQYF.

The chain employs TRBV6-5 and TRBJ1-2; 7 nucleotides agree with TRBD1. Germline values: CDR1 MNHEY, CDR2 SVGAGI. The CDR3 runs 14 residues. J lost 5 bases, V lost 4 bases, and 7 bases had no gene match. CDR3 DNA sequence: TGTGCCAGCAGTTGGGACAGCCAACCTTATGGCTACACCTTC. This sequence encodes CASSWDSQPYGYTF.